These 16 T cell receptor beta chains came from one sample sequenced in a study of neurological immune-mediated disorders. Via MiXCR, TCRdb re-called the 5' RACE reads, giving one row per CDR3 protein. The sample includes about 57,000 distinct CDR3 sequences, 10% to 15% seen only once; the top ten take roughly 10%. Sequencing used PBMCs. The receptors here all came from a woman aged 55-75 years with HTLV-1-associated myelopathy (HAM/TSP).

Many counts were recorded for this clonotype. The chain uses TRBV6-5 and TRBJ2-6, with D perhaps matching TRBD1 (5 bases). Germline V gene sequence: CDR1 MNHEY, CDR2 SVGAGI. Trimming shortened V by 2 bases and J by 0 bases, and 11 bases separated the two germline ends. This CDR3 contains 17 residues. This CDR3 is CASSYRGPTSGANVLTF. CDR3 coding DNA: TGTGCCAGCAGTTACAGGGGTCCGACCTCTGGGGCCAACGTCCTGACTTTC.

This clonotype was picked up many times. CDR3: CASSPGLAGGNEQFF. CDR3 nucleotides: TGCGCCAGCAGCCCGGGACTAGCGGGGGGAAATGAGCAGTTCTTC. V usage is TRBV4-1 and J usage is TRBJ2-1; 15 bases align to TRBD2. Germline CDR1 and CDR2: MGHRA and YSYEKL. Trimming cost V 4 bases and J 7 bases; bases outside gene matches: 2. CDR3 length: 15 residues.

This clonotype has ten or more counts. V gene TRBV7-8 combines with J gene TRBJ2-2; D may be TRBD1 (5 bases). Germline CDR1 SGHVS, CDR2 FQNEAQ. The CDR3 length is 15 residues. V lost 1 base to trimming and J lost 2 bases, with 8 bases between them. For the CDR3, the DNA is TGTGCCAGCAGCTTAGAGACAGCAAACACCGGGGAGCTGTTTTTT. Translating it yields CASSLETANTGELFF. Full variable domain (remainder filled in from reference TRBV7-8 and TRBJ2-2): GAGVSQSPRYKVAKRGQDVALRCDPISGHVSLFWYQQALGQGPEFLTYFQNEAQLDKSGLPSDRFFAERPEGSVSTLKIQRTQQEDSAVYLCASSLETANTGELFFGEGSRLTVL.

The table lists this clonotype with many counts. V is TRBV5-1 and J is TRBJ2-7; no reliable D call. Germline CDR1 and CDR2: SGHRS and YFSETQ. Trimming pared 2 bases from V and 3 bases from J, leaving 15 bases between. The CDR3 contains 15 residues. CDR3 residues: CASSFRALPGYEQYF. The CDR3 nucleotides read TGCGCCAGCAGCTTTCGGGCTCTACCGGGCTACGAGCAGTACTTC. The variable domain in full, completed from reference TRBV5-1 and TRBJ2-7, reads KAGVTQTPRYLIKTRGQQVTLSCSPISGHRSVSWYQQTPGQGLQFLFEYFSETQRNKGNFPGRFSGRQFSNSRSEMNVSTLELGDSALYLCASSFRALPGYEQYFGPGTRLTVT.

This clonotype was counted at least ten times. The V and J genes are TRBV5-1 and TRBJ2-1, with TRBD2 matching over 10 bases. Germline V lookup: CDR1 SGHRS, CDR2 YFSETQ. Losses at the gene ends were 5 bases for V and 8 bases for J; bases not matched to a gene: 7. This CDR3 contains 14 residues. The CDR3 DNA is TGCGCCAGCAGGGGTAGCGGGAGGATAGATGAGCAGTTCTTC. As protein: CASRGSGRIDEQFF.

At least ten counts were recorded for this clonotype. This chain links TRBV7-9 with TRBJ2-7; 12 nucleotides align to TRBD2. With 1 base clipped from V and 6 bases from J, the junction kept 1 base outside the gene matches. Germline V CDR1 and CDR2: SEHNR, FQNEAQ (reference sequence). This CDR3 is built from 14 residues. Here the CDR3 DNA reads TGTGCCAGCAGCTTAGAACTAGCGGGAGGCGAGCAGTACTTC. Its protein product is CASSLELAGGEQYF.

This clonotype was seen many times. CDR3 in DNA: TGTGCCAGCAGCCTCAGGGGGCGCGGCCCCGAAAAACTGTTTTTT. This translates into CASSLRGRGPEKLFF. The chain employs TRBV3-1 and TRBJ1-4; 8 bases fit TRBD1. The trim removed 4 bases at V and 8 bases at J, leaving 9 bases unmatched. CDR1 is LGHDT, CDR2 YNNKEL, per germline (reference sequence). The CDR3 runs to 15 residues.

This clonotype was found many times. At one boundary the junction diverges from the germline segment, which might be a read error. The chain recombines TRBV6-5 with TRBJ2-7; tentative D call: TRBD1 (6 bases). CDR3 length equals 13 residues. CDR1 is MNHEY, CDR2 SVGAGI, per germline. The CDR3 loop is CARSRGHPHEQYF. The DNA for the CDR3 is TGTGCCCGCAGCAGGGGACATCCCCACGAGCAGTACTTC.

At least ten counts were recorded for this clonotype. V gene TRBV5-1 combines with J gene TRBJ2-7; 8 positions agree with TRBD2. The ends lost 4 bases at V and 2 bases at J; junction bases unmatched: 11. Germline V CDR1 and CDR2: SGHRS, YFSETQ. The CDR3 extends over 16 amino acids. CDR3 sequence reads: CASSQSAGEGTYEQYF. In nucleotides, the CDR3 is TGCGCCAGCAGCCAGTCAGCGGGAGAGGGGACCTACGAGCAGTACTTC. The variable domain in full, completed from reference TRBV5-1 and TRBJ2-7, reads KAGVTQTPRYLIKTRGQQVTLSCSPISGHRSVSWYQQTPGQGLQFLFEYFSETQRNKGNFPGRFSGRQFSNSRSEMNVSTLELGDSALYLCASSQSAGEGTYEQYFGPGTRLTVT.

This clonotype was picked up many times. The chain has TRBV7-2 and TRBJ2-7, with 8 bases identical to TRBD1. The CDR3 is 15 amino acids. Trimming removed 1 base from V and 3 bases from J; junction bases left unmatched: 5. In germline, CDR1 is SGHTA, CDR2 FQGNSA. The CDR3 reads CASSLVEGQVYEQYF. The CDR3 DNA reads as TGTGCCAGCAGCTTAGTAGAGGGACAGGTCTACGAGCAGTACTTC.

In this sample, this clonotype turned up many times. V is TRBV6-2 or TRBV6-3 and J is TRBJ2-7; 8 nucleotides line up with TRBD2. J was trimmed by 0 bases and V by 0 bases; bases with no gene match: 13. The CDR3 sequence is 19 residues long. CDR1 and CDR2 (germline): MNHEY, SVGEGT. CDR3 amino acids: CASSYSILAVKTASYEQYF. The CDR3 region has the DNA TGTGCCAGCAGTTACTCGATACTAGCGGTAAAGACGGCCTCCTACGAGCAGTACTTC.

This clonotype was counted many times. The rearrangement uses TRBV6-6 and TRBJ2-7; 10 bases are shared with TRBD1. Losses at the gene ends were 6 bases for V and 6 bases for J; bases not matched to a gene: 11. This CDR3 is 15 amino acids long. The germline V gene has CDR1 MNHNY and CDR2 SVGAGI (reference sequence). CDR3 residues: CASSAIGTGVAEQYF. The CDR3 DNA is TGTGCCAGCAGCGCGATAGGGACAGGGGTCGCCGAGCAGTACTTC.

The sample holds many counts of this clonotype. The genes are TRBV7-2 and TRBJ1-1, with a possible D match to TRBD1 (5 bases). Germline V gene data show CDR1 as SGHTA and CDR2 as FQGNSA. CDR3 length: 14 residues. The V gene lost 5 bases and the J gene lost 1 base, with 11 bases spanning the gap. Here the CDR3 reads CASSPQGSNTEAFF. The CDR3 nucleotides are TGTGCCAGCAGCCCTCAGGGCTCGAACACTGAAGCTTTCTTT.

This clonotype came up many times. The rearrangement links TRBV21-1 to TRBJ2-5; TRBD1, as called in the table, went unchecked against the DNA. TRBV21-1 is noted as a pseudogene. CDR3 length equals 14 residues. The CDR3 nucleotides are TGTGCCAGCAGAGAGGACAGGGATATTGGGACCCAGTACTTC. As protein: CASREDRDIGTQYF.

The sample holds a few counts of this clonotype. The chain uses TRBV20-1 and TRBJ2-5; TRBD2 aligns across 9 bases. In germline, CDR1 is DFQATT, CDR2 SNEGSKA (reference sequence). The J segment lost 1 base and the V segment lost 5 bases, leaving 2 bases of the junction unmatched. This CDR3 contains 13 residues. CDR3 in DNA: TGCAGTGCTGTAGCGGGAGCCCAAGAGACCCAGTACTTC. Protein sequence: CSAVAGAQETQYF.

This clonotype has at least ten counts. This chain connects TRBV5-1 to TRBJ2-5; D call uncertain. The germline CDR1 and CDR2 sequences are SGHRS and YFSETQ. Trimming stripped 1 base from V and 5 bases from J, with 15 bases between. The CDR3 spans 15 residues. The CDR3 region has the DNA TGCGCCAGCAGCTTGTCCGCCCGGTTTGGGGAGACCCAGTACTTC. This gives the protein CASSLSARFGETQYF.